This record looks at one T cell receptor beta chain sequence and its context. Its antigen is unidentified. This sample is part of a study of shared clonotypes between healthy human individuals. Using immunoSEQ multiplex PCR, the repertoire was profiled, and TCRdb retains in-frame clones only, with some absent. The data hold more than 2,000,000 clones, with approximately 90% observed a single time. Study-wide results and limits: There were few donors, and this limited the genetic and exposure-history diversity represented.

The germline CDR1 and CDR2 sequences are MNHEY and SMNVEV (reference sequence). The CDR3 has 15 amino acids. V dropped 10 bases and J dropped 0; count of bases not matched to a gene: 6. The chain recombines TRBV27 with TRBJ2-2; the match to TRBD1 covers 9 bases. Sequences were obtained from naive CD4+ T cells sorted from blood. Subset meaning: CD45RA+ positively selected. This TCR was sampled from a man aged 18 to 35 in good health. CDR3 DNA sequence: TGTGCCACCTATAGGACAGGGGCGAACACCGGGGAGCTGTTTTTT. Its translation: CATYRTGANTGELFF.